A single sample gave rise to the 29 T cell receptor beta chains below, sequenced in a study of spatial heterogeneity in lung cancer. As for time point: sample taken at primary tumor resection. Whole RNA from tumor, nontumor lung or frozen PBMC was sequenced unsorted. One entry per CDR3 protein, called by TCRdb with MiXCR from the 5' RACE reads. The profile shows about 56,000 distinct CDR3 sequences, 8% to 9% of them singletons. This specimen consisted of PBMCs, obtained at surgery. These TCRs come from a female donor with early-stage non-small cell lung cancer.

The V and J genes are TRBV7-9 and TRBJ2-3; D is uncertain. CDR3 length: 15 amino acids. Trimming cost V 5 bases and J 0 bases, with 12 bases left between them. Looked up from germline, CDR1 is SEHNR and CDR2 is FQNEAQ (reference sequence). The CDR3 DNA reads TGTGCCAGCAGCACAACCCCCAGGAGCACAGATACGCAGTATTTT. It codes for CASSTTPRSTDTQYF.

The genes are TRBV13 and TRBJ2-1; TRBD2 matches at 13 bases. The CDR3 loop spans 16 amino acids. CDR1 is PRHDT, CDR2 FYEKMQ, per germline (reference sequence). The ends lost 5 bases at V and 8 bases at J; junction bases unmatched: 9. The CDR3 spells CASSVLTSGRGDEQFF. For the CDR3, the DNA is TGTGCCAGCAGCGTACTTACTAGCGGGAGGGGGGATGAGCAGTTCTTC.

This clonotype was picked up a small number of times. The V call is TRBV29-1, the J call TRBJ2-7; D unresolved. With 6 bases removed from V and 2 bases from J, the gap between germline ends came to 11 bases. The germline V gene encodes CDR1 SQVTM and CDR2 ANQGSEA. There are 12 residues in the CDR3. The CDR3 DNA sequence: TGCAGCGTGTATACTAACCCCTACGAGCAGTACGTC. Translating it yields CSVYTNPYEQYV.

This clonotype was recorded many times. This sequence joins TRBV20-1 and TRBJ2-3; TRBD2 aligns across 9 bases. The V gene end was trimmed by 0 bases and the J gene end by 0 bases; junction bases not matched to a gene: 4. The CDR3 is 16 amino acids. Per germline, CDR1 DFQATT and CDR2 SNEGSKA (reference sequence). In DNA, the CDR3 is TGCAGTGCTAGAGACCTAGCGGGATTCAGCACAGATACGCAGTATTTT. This codes for CSARDLAGFSTDTQYF.

The chain has TRBV12-3 or TRBV12-4 and TRBJ2-7; TRBD2 aligns across 16 bases. The V segment lost 5 bases and the J segment 5 bases; nucleotides outside the gene matches: 9. The CDR3 is 17 residues long. The CDR3 is CASSPGTSGRGTHEQYF. The CDR3 DNA sequence: TGTGCCAGCAGTCCTGGGACTAGCGGGAGGGGAACCCACGAGCAGTACTTC.

This clonotype was observed a handful of times. The gene calls are TRBV12-3 or TRBV12-4 and TRBJ2-5; the D gene could be TRBD1 or TRBD2 (5 bases each). V was pared by 6 bases and J by 4 bases, with 12 bases between. The CDR3 consists of 13 residues. DNA for the CDR3: TGTGCCAGCAGGGGGGTAGTTCGAGAGACCCAGTACTTC. Encoded protein: CASRGVVRETQYF.

This clonotype appeared many times. The rearrangement joins TRBV5-1 to TRBJ1-1; D remains ambiguous. Looked up from germline, CDR1 is SGHRS and CDR2 is YFSETQ. The V end was cut by 6 bases, the J end by 1 base, with 13 bases between. The CDR3 has 14 amino acids. The CDR3 protein is CASKLIAGNTEAFF. The CDR3 DNA reads as TGCGCCAGCAAGCTAATCGCCGGGAACACTGAAGCTTTCTTT.

The chain uses TRBV13 and TRBJ2-3; TRBD1 matches 9 bases. Germline V gene lookup returns CDR1 PRHDT and CDR2 FYEKMQ (reference sequence). CDR3 length: 16 residues. V dropped 4 bases and J dropped 3; count of bases not matched to a gene: 8. CDR3 region: CASSSNRGLRTDTQYF. In DNA form, the CDR3 reads TGTGCCAGCAGCTCGAACAGGGGGCTGAGAACAGATACGCAGTATTTT.

This clonotype showed up just a few times. The chain employs TRBV27 and TRBJ1-1; the D gene is possibly TRBD1 (6 bases). V was clipped by 0 bases and J by 7 bases, with 15 bases between them. The CDR3 spans 15 residues. Per the germline V gene, CDR1 is MNHEY and CDR2 is SMNVEV (reference sequence). The CDR3, as DNA: TGTGCCAGCAGTTTATCGCCGTCCGGGACAAGTGAAGCTTTCTTT. Translation gives CASSLSPSGTSEAFF.

In its sample, this clonotype was seen a few times. The genes are TRBV5-1 and TRBJ2-2, with no clear D. V lost 1 base, J lost 4 bases, and 8 bases lay in between. The CDR3 has 14 residues. Germline CDR1 and CDR2: SGHRS and YFSETQ. This CDR3 reads CASSLQVSTGELFF. In nucleotides, the CDR3 is TGCGCCAGCAGCTTGCAAGTTTCCACCGGGGAGCTGTTTTTT.

Many counts were recorded for this clonotype. The CDR3 sequence is CASSLTGGALVDTEAFF. The CDR3 DNA reads as TGCGCCAGCAGCTTGACAGGGGGCGCGTTGGTGGACACTGAAGCTTTCTTT. The chain uses TRBV5-1 and TRBJ1-1, with 9 positions matching TRBD1. Germline CDR1 reads SGHRS; CDR2 reads YFSETQ. The V segment lost 1 base and the J segment 3 bases; nucleotides outside the gene matches: 10. The CDR3 sequence is 17 residues long.

This clonotype came up a few times. The chain links TRBV5-1 to TRBJ2-3; 8 bases match TRBD2. Germline trimming cut 4 bases from V and 7 bases from J; bases unmatched to any gene: 5. The CDR3 is 13 residues long. Germline CDR1 SGHRS, CDR2 YFSETQ. The DNA of the CDR3 is TGCGCCAGCAGCCCCGCGGGGGGCAATACGCAGTATTTT. Its translation: CASSPAGGNTQYF.

This clonotype has ten or more counts. In DNA, the CDR3 is TGTGCCAGCAGTTGGACTGCCAATGAGCAGTTCTTC. It translates to CASSWTANEQFF. The chain carries TRBV28 and TRBJ2-1; D possibly corresponds to TRBD2 (5 bases). Trimming removed 4 bases from V and 6 bases from J, with 7 bases in between. In germline, CDR1 is MDHEN, CDR2 SYDVKM. This CDR3 has 12 amino acids. Full variable domain (remainder filled in from reference TRBV28 and TRBJ2-1): DVKVTQSSRYLVKRTGEKVFLECVQDMDHENMFWYRQDPGLGLRLIYFSYDVKMKEKGDIPEGYSVSREKKERFSLILESASTNQTSMYLCASSWTANEQFFGPGTRLTVL.

This clonotype was picked up a small number of times. The V call is TRBV24-1, the J call TRBJ2-5; D not certain. Germline V CDR1 and CDR2: KGHDR, SFDVKD. Trimming removed 6 bases at V and 2 bases at J, with 9 bases between. This CDR3 has 13 residues. CDR3 coding DNA: TGTGCCACCAGTCGGGCAGAGCAAGAGACCCAGTACTTC. As protein: CATSRAEQETQYF.

The J gene is TRBJ1-5, the V gene TRBV7-8; D is undetermined. CDR1 and CDR2 from the germline V gene are SGHVS and FQNEAQ. V was pared by 2 bases and J by 11 bases, with 22 bases between. The CDR3 covers 16 residues. CDR3 region: CASSLKERQAAAAQHF. Written as DNA, the CDR3 is TGTGCCAGCAGCTTAAAGGAGCGCCAGGCGGCGGCGGCCCAGCATTTT.

J is TRBJ1-5 and V is TRBV2, with D unresolved. The germline V gene encodes CDR1 SNHLY and CDR2 FYNNEI. This CDR3 spans 15 amino acids. V lost 6 bases, J lost 0 bases, and 12 bases lay in between. Written as DNA, the CDR3 is TGTGCCAGCAGCGCCGGTAGATCTAGCAATCAGCCCCAGCATTTT. This sequence encodes CASSAGRSSNQPQHF.

The sample holds many counts of this clonotype. This chain joins TRBV10-3 and TRBJ2-5; 7 nucleotides align to TRBD1. The CDR3 has 12 residues. The V and J ends lost 5 bases and 3 bases, in that order; junction bases with no gene match: 0. Germline loops: CDR1 ENHRY, CDR2 SYGVKD. CDR3 DNA: TGTGCCATCAGTACAGGGGAAGAGACCCAGTACTTC. This translates into CAISTGEETQYF.

This clonotype came up many times. The genes are TRBV5-1 and TRBJ1-1; 8 bases align to TRBD1. Germline V gives CDR1 SGHRS, CDR2 YFSETQ. J was trimmed by 5 bases and V by 3 bases; bases with no gene match: 12. The CDR3 spans 16 residues. The DNA for the CDR3 is TGCGCCAGCAGCTGGACAGGGCGTAATTTGGGAACTGAAGCTTTCTTT. Protein product: CASSWTGRNLGTEAFF.

This sequence joins TRBV7-9 and TRBJ1-1; D unresolved. V was clipped by 7 bases and J by 0 bases, with 3 bases between them. The germline V gene has CDR1 SEHNR and CDR2 FQNEAQ (reference sequence). The CDR3 is 11 residues long. The CDR3 is CASTLNTEAFF. The CDR3 nucleotides read TGTGCCAGCACTCTGAACACTGAAGCTTTCTTT.

This chain joins TRBV6-6 and TRBJ1-1; D is unclear. This CDR3 spans 12 amino acids. V lost 7 bases and J 0 bases, leaving 6 bases between the germline ends. Germline lookup yields CDR1 MNHNY and CDR2 SVGAGI (reference sequence). In nucleotides, the CDR3 is TGTGCCAGCATTCGGATGAACACTGAAGCTTTCTTT. Amino acid sequence: CASIRMNTEAFF.

The chain links TRBV2 to TRBJ1-2; 9 nucleotides align to TRBD1. Germline V gene lookup returns CDR1 SNHLY and CDR2 FYNNEI. The J segment lost 4 bases and the V segment lost 6 bases, leaving 12 bases of the junction unmatched. The CDR3 extends over 16 amino acids. The CDR3 reads CASSTRQGGTIYGYTF. CDR3 nucleotide sequence: TGTGCCAGCAGCACAAGACAGGGGGGAACTATCTATGGCTACACCTTC.

This clonotype showed up just a few times. This sequence joins TRBV5-8 and TRBJ1-6, with D perhaps matching TRBD1 (5 bases). V lost 6 bases, J lost 6 bases, and 16 bases lay in between. The CDR3 spans 15 residues. The germline gives CDR1 SGHTS, CDR2 YDEGEE. The CDR3 nucleotides read TGTGCCAGCACACCGTCCAGGGACGGTAATTCACCCCTCCACTTT. Encoded protein: CASTPSRDGNSPLHF.

The sample holds many counts of this clonotype. This rearrangement joins TRBV12-3 or TRBV12-4 to TRBJ1-3, with 7 bases aligning to TRBD1. The CDR3 consists of 16 residues. The V and J ends lost 5 bases and 0 bases, in that order; junction bases with no gene match: 7. The CDR3 loop is CASSTGQTFSGNTIYF. DNA of the CDR3: TGTGCCAGCAGTACGGGACAGACGTTCTCTGGAAACACCATATATTTT.

The J gene is TRBJ1-1, the V gene TRBV12-3 or TRBV12-4; D is ambiguous. This CDR3 has 13 residues. The V and J ends lost 1 base and 11 bases respectively, with 14 bases between them. This chain's CDR3 is CASSLGSGSGAFF. The CDR3 DNA follows: TGTGCCAGCAGTTTAGGCTCGGGGTCGGGCGCTTTCTTT.

Ten or more counts support this clonotype. J is TRBJ2-3 and V is TRBV7-8; TRBD1 aligns across 8 bases. Germline loops: CDR1 SGHVS, CDR2 FQNEAQ. The length of the CDR3 is 14 residues. V dropped 2 bases and J dropped 11; count of bases not matched to a gene: 9. The CDR3 loop is CASSLTSGTGKQYF. The DNA of the CDR3 is TGTGCCAGCAGCTTAACCTCCGGGACAGGCAAGCAGTATTTT. The full variable domain, rest sourced from reference TRBV7-8 and TRBJ2-3, is GAGVSQSPRYKVAKRGQDVALRCDPISGHVSLFWYQQALGQGPEFLTYFQNEAQLDKSGLPSDRFFAERPEGSVSTLKIQRTQQEDSAVYLCASSLTSGTGKQYFGPGTRLTVL.

This clonotype occurred a few times. V is TRBV27 and J is TRBJ1-1; D might be TRBD1 (6 bases). The germline V gene has CDR1 MNHEY and CDR2 SMNVEV (reference sequence). CDR3 length: 14 amino acids. V lost 6 bases and J lost 6, with 17 bases in between. The DNA for the CDR3 is TGTGCCAGCAGCCAAAGGACAGAAGCCCCTGAAGCTTTCTTT. Translating it yields CASSQRTEAPEAFF.

At least ten counts were recorded for this clonotype. The chain links TRBV29-1 to TRBJ1-1; a weak D match, TRBD1 (5 bases). V was clipped by 3 bases and J by 0 bases, with 8 bases between them. CDR3 length: 13 residues. The germline V gene encodes CDR1 SQVTM and CDR2 ANQGSEA. The CDR3 sequence is CSVETVLNTEAFF. The CDR3 DNA reads as TGCAGCGTTGAGACAGTCCTGAACACTGAAGCTTTCTTT. Looking up the rest from reference TRBV29-1 and TRBJ1-1 gives the full variable domain: SAVISQKPSRDICQRGTSLTIQCQVDSQVTMMFWYRQQPGQSLTLIATANQGSEATYESGFVIDKFPISRPNLTFSTLTVSNMSPEDSSIYLCSVETVLNTEAFFGQGTRLTVV.

This clonotype showed up just a few times. V usage is TRBV3-1 and J usage is TRBJ1-1; D ambiguous. CDR3 length equals 13 residues. The germline V gene has CDR1 LGHDT and CDR2 YNNKEL (reference sequence). The germline V and J ends were trimmed by 3 bases and 5 bases, with 10 bases remaining between them. DNA of the CDR3: TGTGCCAGCAGCCATTCCCCGGGGACTGAAGCTTTCTTT. It specifies CASSHSPGTEAFF.

This clonotype was counted many times. This chain joins TRBV9 and TRBJ1-2; 9 bases fit TRBD1. CDR1 SGDLS and CDR2 YYNGEE come from the germline V gene. The CDR3 covers 17 residues. Trimming cost V 4 bases and J 1 base; bases outside gene matches: 11. As DNA, the CDR3 is TGTGCCAGCAGCCCCCAGACAGGGGGAGGCGTTAACTATGGCTACACCTTC. It encodes CASSPQTGGGVNYGYTF.